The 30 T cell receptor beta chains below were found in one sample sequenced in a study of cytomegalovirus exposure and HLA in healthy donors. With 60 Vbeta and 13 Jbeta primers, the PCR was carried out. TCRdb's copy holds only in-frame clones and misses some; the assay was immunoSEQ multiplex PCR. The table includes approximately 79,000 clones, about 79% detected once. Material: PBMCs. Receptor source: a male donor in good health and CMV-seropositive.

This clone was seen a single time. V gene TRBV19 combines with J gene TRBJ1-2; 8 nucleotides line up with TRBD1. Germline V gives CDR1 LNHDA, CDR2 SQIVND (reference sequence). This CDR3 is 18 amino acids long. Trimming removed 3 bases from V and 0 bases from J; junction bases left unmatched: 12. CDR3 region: CASSIGTPTGEANYGYTF. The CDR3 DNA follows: TGTGCCAGTAGTATCGGTACCCCGACAGGGGAGGCTAACTATGGCTACACCTTC.

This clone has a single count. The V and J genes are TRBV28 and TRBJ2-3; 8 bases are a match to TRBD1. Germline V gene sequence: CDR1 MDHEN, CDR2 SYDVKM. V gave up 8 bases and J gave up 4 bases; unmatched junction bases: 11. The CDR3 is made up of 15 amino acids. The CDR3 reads CASRSGQGAADTQYF. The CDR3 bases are TGTGCCAGCCGCTCAGGACAGGGAGCGGCAGATACGCAGTATTTT.

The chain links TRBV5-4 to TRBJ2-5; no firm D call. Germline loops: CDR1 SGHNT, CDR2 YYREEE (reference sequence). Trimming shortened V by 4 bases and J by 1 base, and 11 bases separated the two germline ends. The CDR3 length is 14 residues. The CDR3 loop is CASSLPDFQETQYF. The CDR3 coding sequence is TGTGCCAGCAGCCTGCCCGACTTCCAAGAGACCCAGTACTTC.

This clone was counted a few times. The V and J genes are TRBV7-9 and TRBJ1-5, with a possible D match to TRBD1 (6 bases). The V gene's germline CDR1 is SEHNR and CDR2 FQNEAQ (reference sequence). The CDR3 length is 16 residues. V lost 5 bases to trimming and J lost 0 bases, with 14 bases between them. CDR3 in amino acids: CASSQSRGYSNQPQHF. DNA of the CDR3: TGTGCCAGCAGCCAATCCAGGGGATATAGCAATCAGCCCCAGCATTTT.

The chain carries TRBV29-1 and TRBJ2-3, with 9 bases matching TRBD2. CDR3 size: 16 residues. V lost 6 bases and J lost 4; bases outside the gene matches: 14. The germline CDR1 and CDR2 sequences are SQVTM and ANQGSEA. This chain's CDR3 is CSVGGEGSGGADTQYF. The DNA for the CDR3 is TGCAGCGTGGGGGGTGAAGGTAGCGGGGGAGCAGATACGCAGTATTTT.

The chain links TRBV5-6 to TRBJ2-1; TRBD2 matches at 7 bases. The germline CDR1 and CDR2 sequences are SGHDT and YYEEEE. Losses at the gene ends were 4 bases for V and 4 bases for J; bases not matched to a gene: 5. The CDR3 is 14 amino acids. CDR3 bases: TGTGCCAGCAGCCGCGGGGGATCTTACAATGAGCAGTTCTTC. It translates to CASSRGGSYNEQFF.

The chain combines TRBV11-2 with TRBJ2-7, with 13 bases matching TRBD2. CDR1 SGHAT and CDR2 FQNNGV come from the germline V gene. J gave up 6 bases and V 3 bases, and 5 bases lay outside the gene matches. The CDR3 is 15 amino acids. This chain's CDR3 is CASSFGLAGVCEQYF. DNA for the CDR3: TGTGCCAGCAGCTTCGGACTAGCGGGAGTTTGCGAGCAGTACTTC.

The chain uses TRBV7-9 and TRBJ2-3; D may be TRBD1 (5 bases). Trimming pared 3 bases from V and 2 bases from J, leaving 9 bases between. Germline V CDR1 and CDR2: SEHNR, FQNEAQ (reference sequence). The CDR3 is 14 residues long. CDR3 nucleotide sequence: TGTGCCAGCAGCTTTGACAGAAACACAGATACGCAGTATTTT. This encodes CASSFDRNTDTQYF.

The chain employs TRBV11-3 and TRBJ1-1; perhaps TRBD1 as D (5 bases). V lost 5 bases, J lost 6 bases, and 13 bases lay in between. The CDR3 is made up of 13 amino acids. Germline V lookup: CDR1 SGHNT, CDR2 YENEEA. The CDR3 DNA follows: TGTGCCAGCAGCCAGTCGGAGACAGCTGAAGCTTTCTTT. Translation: CASSQSETAEAFF.

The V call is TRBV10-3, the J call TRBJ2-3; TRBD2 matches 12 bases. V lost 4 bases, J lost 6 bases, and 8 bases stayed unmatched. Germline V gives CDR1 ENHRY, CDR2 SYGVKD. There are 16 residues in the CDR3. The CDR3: CAISGMTSGGPDTQYF. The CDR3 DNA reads TGTGCCATCAGTGGGATGACTAGCGGGGGTCCGGATACGCAGTATTTT.

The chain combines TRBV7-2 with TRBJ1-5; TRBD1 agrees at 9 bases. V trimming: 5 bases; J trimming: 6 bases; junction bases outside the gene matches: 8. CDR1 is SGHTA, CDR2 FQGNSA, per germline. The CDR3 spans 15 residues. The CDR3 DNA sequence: TGTGCCAGCAGCCAGACAGGGGGGCGCGGTCAGCCCCAGCATTTT. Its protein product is CASSQTGGRGQPQHF.

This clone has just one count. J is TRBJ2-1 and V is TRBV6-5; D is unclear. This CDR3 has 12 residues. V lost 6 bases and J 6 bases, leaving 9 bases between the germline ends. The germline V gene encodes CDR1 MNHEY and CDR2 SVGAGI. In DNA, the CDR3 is TGTGCCAGCAGCAACCTAGGCAATGAGCAGTTCTTC. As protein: CASSNLGNEQFF.

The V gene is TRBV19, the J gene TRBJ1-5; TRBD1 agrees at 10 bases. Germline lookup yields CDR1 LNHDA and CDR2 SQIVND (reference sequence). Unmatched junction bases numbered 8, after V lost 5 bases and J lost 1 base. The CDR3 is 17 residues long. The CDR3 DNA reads TGTGCCAGTAGTCCTAGGGGGACAGGGGTGAGCAATCAGCCCCAGCATTTT. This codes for CASSPRGTGVSNQPQHF.

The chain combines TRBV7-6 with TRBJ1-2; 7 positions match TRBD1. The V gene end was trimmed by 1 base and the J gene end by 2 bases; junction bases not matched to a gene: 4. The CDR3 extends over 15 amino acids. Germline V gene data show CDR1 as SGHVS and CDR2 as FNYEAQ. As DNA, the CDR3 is TGTGCCAGCAGCTTAGTAACAGGGGACAACTATGGCTACACCTTC. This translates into CASSLVTGDNYGYTF.

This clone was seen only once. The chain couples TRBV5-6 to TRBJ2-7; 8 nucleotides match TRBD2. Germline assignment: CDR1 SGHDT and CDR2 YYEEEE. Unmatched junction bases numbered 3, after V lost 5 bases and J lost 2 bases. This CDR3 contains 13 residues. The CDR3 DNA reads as TGTGCCAGCAGAGGGCGGGGGGCCTACGAGCAGTACTTC. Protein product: CASRGRGAYEQYF.

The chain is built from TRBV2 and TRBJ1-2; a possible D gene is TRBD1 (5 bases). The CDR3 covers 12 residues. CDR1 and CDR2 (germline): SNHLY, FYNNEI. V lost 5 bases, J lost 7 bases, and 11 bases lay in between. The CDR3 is CASSYQGSGYTF. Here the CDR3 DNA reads TGTGCCAGCAGTTATCAGGGAAGTGGCTACACCTTC. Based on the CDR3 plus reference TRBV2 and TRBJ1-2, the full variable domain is EPEVTQTPSHQVTQMGQEVILRCVPISNHLYFYWYRQILGQKVEFLVSFYNNEISEKSEIFDDQFSVERPDGSNFTLKIRSTKLEDSAMYFCASSYQGSGYTFGSGTRLTVV.

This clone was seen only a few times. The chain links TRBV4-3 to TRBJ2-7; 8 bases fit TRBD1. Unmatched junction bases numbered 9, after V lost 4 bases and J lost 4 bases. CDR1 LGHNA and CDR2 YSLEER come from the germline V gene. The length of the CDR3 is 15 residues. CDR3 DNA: TGCGCCAGCAGCCTGACCAGGGACAGGAGGTACGAGCAGTACTTC. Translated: CASSLTRDRRYEQYF.

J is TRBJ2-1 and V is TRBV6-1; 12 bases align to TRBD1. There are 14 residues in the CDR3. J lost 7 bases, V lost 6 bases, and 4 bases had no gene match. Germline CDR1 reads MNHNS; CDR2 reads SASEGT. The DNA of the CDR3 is TGTGCCAGCAGGGGACAGGGGGCGAAGAATGAGCAGTTCTTC. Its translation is CASRGQGAKNEQFF.

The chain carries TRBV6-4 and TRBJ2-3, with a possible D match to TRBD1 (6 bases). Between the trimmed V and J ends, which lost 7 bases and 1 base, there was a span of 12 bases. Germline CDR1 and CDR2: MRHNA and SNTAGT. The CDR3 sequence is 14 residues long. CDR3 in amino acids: CASKPGHGTDTQYF. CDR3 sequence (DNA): TGTGCCAGCAAACCGGGACACGGCACAGATACGCAGTATTTT.

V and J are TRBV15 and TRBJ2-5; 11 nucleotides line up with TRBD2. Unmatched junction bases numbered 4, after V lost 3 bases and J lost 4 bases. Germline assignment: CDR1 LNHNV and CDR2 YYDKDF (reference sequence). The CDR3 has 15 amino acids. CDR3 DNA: TGTGCCACCAGCAGGGGACTAGCGGTTGGAGAGACCCAGTACTTC. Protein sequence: CATSRGLAVGETQYF.

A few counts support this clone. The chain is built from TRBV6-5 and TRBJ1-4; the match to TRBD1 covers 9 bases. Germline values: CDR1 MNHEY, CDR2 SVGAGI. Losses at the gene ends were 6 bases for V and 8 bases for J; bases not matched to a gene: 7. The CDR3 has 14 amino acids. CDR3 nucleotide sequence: TGTGCCAGCAGGATAGGGACAGGGCAGGAAAAACTGTTTTTT. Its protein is CASRIGTGQEKLFF.

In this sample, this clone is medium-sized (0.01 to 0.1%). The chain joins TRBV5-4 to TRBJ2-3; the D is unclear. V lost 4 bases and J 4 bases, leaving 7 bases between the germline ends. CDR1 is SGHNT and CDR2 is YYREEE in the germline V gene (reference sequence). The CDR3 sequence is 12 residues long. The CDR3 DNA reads TGTGCCAGCAGCAAAAACTCAGATACGCAGTATTTT. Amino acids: CASSKNSDTQYF.

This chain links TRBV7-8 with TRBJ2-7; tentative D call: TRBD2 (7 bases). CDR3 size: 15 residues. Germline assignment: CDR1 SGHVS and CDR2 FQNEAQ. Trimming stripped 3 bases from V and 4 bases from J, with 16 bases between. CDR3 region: CASSFGGRISYEQYF. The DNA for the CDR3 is TGTGCCAGCAGCTTCGGGGGGCGCATTTCGTACGAGCAGTACTTC. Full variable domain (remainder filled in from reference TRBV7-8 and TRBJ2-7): GAGVSQSPRYKVAKRGQDVALRCDPISGHVSLFWYQQALGQGPEFLTYFQNEAQLDKSGLPSDRFFAERPEGSVSTLKIQRTQQEDSAVYLCASSFGGRISYEQYFGPGTRLTVT.

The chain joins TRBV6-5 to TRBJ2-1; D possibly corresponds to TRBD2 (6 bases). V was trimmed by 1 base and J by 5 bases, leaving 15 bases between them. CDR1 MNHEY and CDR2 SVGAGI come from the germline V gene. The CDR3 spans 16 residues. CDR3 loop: CASSYFERAPNNEQFF. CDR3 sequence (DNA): TGTGCCAGCAGTTACTTCGAGCGGGCACCAAACAATGAGCAGTTCTTC.

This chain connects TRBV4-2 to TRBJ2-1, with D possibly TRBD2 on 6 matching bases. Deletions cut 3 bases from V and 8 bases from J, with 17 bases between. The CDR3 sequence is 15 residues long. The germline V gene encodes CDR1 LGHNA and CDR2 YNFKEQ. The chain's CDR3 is CASSQNKGGRDEQFF. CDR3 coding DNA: TGTGCCAGCAGCCAGAACAAGGGAGGAAGGGATGAGCAGTTCTTC.

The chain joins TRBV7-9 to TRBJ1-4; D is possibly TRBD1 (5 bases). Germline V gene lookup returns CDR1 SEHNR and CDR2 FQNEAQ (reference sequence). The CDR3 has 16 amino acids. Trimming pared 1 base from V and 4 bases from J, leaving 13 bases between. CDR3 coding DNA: TGTGCCAGCAGCTTAGGGTTCGGGGGAGTTAATGAAAAACTGTTTTTT. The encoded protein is CASSLGFGGVNEKLFF.

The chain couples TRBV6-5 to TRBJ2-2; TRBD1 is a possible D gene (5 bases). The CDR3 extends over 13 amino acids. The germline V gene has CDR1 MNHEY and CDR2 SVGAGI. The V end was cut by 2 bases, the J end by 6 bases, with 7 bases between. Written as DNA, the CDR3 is TGTGCCAGCAGTTACGCACAGGCCGGGGAGCTGTTTTTT. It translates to CASSYAQAGELFF.

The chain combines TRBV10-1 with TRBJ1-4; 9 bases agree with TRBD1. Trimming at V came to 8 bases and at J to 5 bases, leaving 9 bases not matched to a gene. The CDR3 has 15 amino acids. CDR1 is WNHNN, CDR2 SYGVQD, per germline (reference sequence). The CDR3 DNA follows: TGCGCCAGCGGACGGGACAGGGACGCCAATGAAAAACTGTTTTTT. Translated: CASGRDRDANEKLFF.

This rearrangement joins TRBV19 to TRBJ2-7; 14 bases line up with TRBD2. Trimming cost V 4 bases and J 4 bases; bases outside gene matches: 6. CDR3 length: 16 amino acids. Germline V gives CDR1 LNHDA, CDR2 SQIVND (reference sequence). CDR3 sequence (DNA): TGTGCCAGTAGTAGACTCGGGACTAGCGGGAGTTACGAGCAGTACTTC. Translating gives CASSRLGTSGSYEQYF.

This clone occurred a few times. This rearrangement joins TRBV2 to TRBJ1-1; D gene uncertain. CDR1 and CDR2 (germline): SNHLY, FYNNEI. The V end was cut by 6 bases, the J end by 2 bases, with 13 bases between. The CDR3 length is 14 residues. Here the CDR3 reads CASSASAFNTEAFF. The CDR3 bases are TGTGCCAGCAGCGCATCAGCGTTCAACACTGAAGCTTTCTTT. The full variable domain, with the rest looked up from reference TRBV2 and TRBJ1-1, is EPEVTQTPSHQVTQMGQEVILRCVPISNHLYFYWYRQILGQKVEFLVSFYNNEISEKSEIFDDQFSVERPDGSNFTLKIRSTKLEDSAMYFCASSASAFNTEAFFGQGTRLTVV.